This paragraph covers one T cell receptor (beta chain) sequence. Its specificity is not known. The data were taken from a study of vaccination and CD4 T cells after COVID-19. Overall study: Timing of post-vaccine sample collection was a median roughly 70 days after dose two, with a range of 14 to 241.

Sequencing of cultured CD4+ T cell DNA used the Oncomine TCR Beta short-read assay. TCRdb reprocessed the PCR reads via MiXCR and lists one record per CDR3 protein. Among approximately 9,300 distinct CDR3 sequences listed, around a quarter were seen once. This CDR3 has 16 residues. Unmatched junction bases numbered 7, after V lost 1 base and J lost 2 bases. Germline CDR1 and CDR2: SGHNT and YENEEA. Treatment indicated: roughly 10-day PBMC culture with coronavirus spike peptide pools or control peptides (ViraFEST assay). With peptide pools, ViraFEST first expanded antigen-specific T cells and afterwards sequenced their TCRs. Findings of the study overall: Reactive clone data from convalescent patients indicated a median of about 86% appearing only post-vaccination.

The source of this sequence is a human donor who received a COVID-19 vaccine. The chain recombines TRBV11-3 with TRBJ2-7, with 8 nucleotides matching TRBD1. Sequencing was performed on CD4+ T cells from blood, cultured in vitro, taken before SARS-CoV-2 vaccination. The CDR3 loop reads CASSLGSGRGPYEQYF. The CDR3 region has the DNA TGTGCCAGCAGCTTAGGATCGGGCAGGGGGCCCTACGAGCAGTACTTC.